This T cell receptor beta chain appears in the sequencing data of a study of T cell responses to AZD1222 COVID-19 vaccine. Overall study results and limits: Spike-specific TCR breadth and depth rose after two AZD1222 doses.

Here immunoSEQ multiplex PCR was the method, and the copy in TCRdb shows in-frame clones only, minus some. The table includes roughly 180,000 clones, roughly 92% detected once. This CDR3 has 14 amino acids. Germline values: CDR1 SGDLS, CDR2 YYNGEE. The V segment lost 4 bases and the J segment 7 bases; nucleotides outside the gene matches: 7. This clone turned up a few times. Antigen: not known. The source was peripheral blood, collected 28 days after the second AZD1222 dose. The sequence came from an adult who received the AZD1222 COVID-19 vaccine. The V call is TRBV9, the J call TRBJ1-4; TRBD1 aligns across 7 bases. The CDR3 region is CASSPRQGPEKLFF. The CDR3 region has the DNA TGTGCCAGCAGCCCCCGACAGGGTCCTGAAAAACTGTTTTTT.